Listed here are 13 T cell receptor beta chains from one sample, sequenced in a study of regulatory T cells in long-lasting Graves disease. Both iRepertoire HTBI primers and Arm-PCR of CDR3 regions were used to build the TCR beta libraries. TCRdb recomputed calls from the multiplex PCR reads with MiXCR, one row per CDR3 protein. The table lists around 450,000 distinct CDR3 sequences, about 16% of them singletons. Time point of the sample: newly diagnosed GD, antithyroid drugs for less than 3 months. Construction of the TCR library relied on RNA isolated from PBMCs. The same sample was also studied in work on T cells in Graves' hyperthyroidism and ophthalmopathy.

This sample comprised peripheral blood mononuclear cells (PBMCs), obtained at new diagnosis, from a patient treated with antithyroid drugs. All receptors derive from a woman younger than 45 with Graves disease.

This clonotype has more than one count but fewer than ten. The chain has TRBV20-1 and TRBJ1-5; possibly TRBD1 for D (6 bases). The CDR3 has 18 residues. The germline V gene has CDR1 DFQATT and CDR2 SNEGSKA (reference sequence). The V end was cut by 0 bases, the J end by 4 bases, with 22 bases between. CDR3 DNA sequence: TGCAGTGCTAGAGATCCTGGAGGAGGGACATTTCTGAATCAGCCCCAGCATTTT. Protein product: CSARDPGGGTFLNQPQHF.

This clonotype was seen a single time. One end of the junction varies from germline; a read error may be responsible. In DNA form, the CDR3 reads TGTGCCAGCAGCTTGCCCCGAGAGATCCAGTACTTC. Translation: CASSLPREIQYF. This chain uses TRBV5-8 with TRBJ2-5; D remains unclear. The CDR3 spans 12 residues. Per the germline V gene, CDR1 is SGHTS and CDR2 is YDEGEE.

Many counts were recorded for this clonotype. This rearrangement joins TRBV24-1 to TRBJ1-2; D possibly corresponds to TRBD1 (6 bases). The CDR3 sequence is 13 residues long. Germline loops: CDR1 KGHDR, CDR2 SFDVKD. Trimming shortened V by 7 bases and J by 4 bases, and 12 bases separated the two germline ends. The DNA of the CDR3 is TGTGCCACCAGGCAGGGGACCGGCTATGGCTACACCTTC. It is translated as CATRQGTGYGYTF.

The chain couples TRBV3-1 to TRBJ2-1, with 9 bases matching TRBD2. CDR1 LGHDT and CDR2 YNNKEL come from the germline V gene (reference sequence). V lost 4 bases to trimming and J lost 8 bases; unmatched junction nucleotides: 12. This CDR3 has 16 amino acids. The CDR3 is CASSPAGTSRGHEQFF. CDR3 DNA: TGTGCCAGCAGCCCTGCGGGGACTAGCAGGGGCCATGAGCAGTTCTTC.

As to this clonotype: This may be a read error, as it is one base from a much larger clone. The chain combines TRBV6-1 with TRBJ2-7; 7 bases match TRBD2. The CDR3 runs to 15 residues. Germline-derived CDR1 and CDR2 are MNHNS and SASEGT. CDR3 DNA: TGCGCCAGCAGTGAGCGTGCTGGCGGGAGTTACGAGCAGTACTTC. It is translated as CASSERAGGSYEQYF.

This clonotype has a count of ten or more. The chain employs TRBV3-1 and TRBJ1-2; D is unresolved. V lost 4 bases, J lost 11 bases, and 17 bases lay in between. CDR3 length equals 13 residues. Per the germline V gene, CDR1 is LGHDT and CDR2 is YNNKEL (reference sequence). CDR3 DNA: TGTGCCAGCAGCCCGGTTGACGGTAGGGAATACACCTTC. Protein: CASSPVDGREYTF. The full variable domain, completed using reference TRBV3-1 and TRBJ1-2, is DTAVSQTPKYLVTQMGNDKSIKCEQNLGHDTMYWYKQDSKKFLKIMFSYNNKELIINETVPNRFSPKSPDKAHLNLHINSLELGDSAVYFCASSPVDGREYTFGSGTRLTVV.

This clonotype has just a few counts. The chain uses TRBV10-1 and TRBJ2-1; D is undetermined. Germline-derived CDR1 and CDR2 are WNHNN and SYGVQD (reference sequence). This CDR3 has 14 residues. Deletions cut 3 bases from V and 12 bases from J, with 18 bases between. The CDR3 region is CASSEGGTPRAQFF. The CDR3, as DNA: TGCGCCAGCAGTGAAGGCGGAACTCCTCGCGCGCAGTTCTTC.

The CDR3: CASSSPAGTGPTGELFF. The CDR3 DNA reads TGTGCCAGCAGCTCCCCAGCCGGGACAGGGCCCACCGGGGAGCTGTTTTTT. The chain has TRBV7-3 and TRBJ2-2, with 9 bases that match TRBD1. This CDR3 has 17 amino acids. From germline, CDR1 is SGHTA and CDR2 FQGTGA. V lost 4 bases, J lost 4 bases, and 10 bases stayed unmatched. The full variable domain, its missing parts supplied by reference TRBV7-3 and TRBJ2-2, is GAGVSQTPSNKVTEKGKYVELRCDPISGHTALYWYRQSLGQGPEFLIYFQGTGAADDSGLPNDRFFAVRPEGSVSTLKIQRTERGDSAVYLCASSSPAGTGPTGELFFGEGSRLTVL.

This clonotype was seen ten or more times. The chain couples TRBV6-4 to TRBJ1-1; D is undetermined. The CDR3 is 15 residues long. Trimming cost V 4 bases and J 3 bases, with 15 bases left between them. Germline V lookup: CDR1 MRHNA, CDR2 SNTAGT. CDR3 protein: CASSAAPGGYTEAFF. The CDR3, as DNA: TGTGCCAGCAGTGCCGCACCGGGCGGGTACACTGAAGCTTTCTTT.

A word on this clonotype: A read error may explain this, as a much larger clone is one base away. V gene TRBV24-1 combines with J gene TRBJ2-3; D remains ambiguous. V was clipped by 8 bases and J by 8 bases, with 13 bases between them. Germline-derived CDR1 and CDR2 are KGHDR and SFDVKD. This CDR3 region has 12 residues. The CDR3 DNA is TGTGCCACCATCCGAACCCCCGGTACGCAGTATTTT. Translation gives CATIRTPGTQYF.

This rearrangement joins TRBV5-1 to TRBJ2-6; 8 bases map to TRBD1. Germline V CDR1 and CDR2: SGHRS, YFSETQ. J gave up 0 bases and V 6 bases, and 2 bases lay outside the gene matches. CDR3 size: 15 residues. The CDR3 DNA reads TGCGCCAGCAATGGACAGGGCTCTGGGGCCAACGTCCTGACTTTC. Its translation: CASNGQGSGANVLTF.

This clonotype was observed a handful of times. The chain combines TRBV30 with TRBJ1-2; D is perhaps TRBD1 (5 bases). The germline V and J ends were trimmed by 4 bases and 4 bases, with 16 bases remaining between them. Per germline, CDR1 GTSNPN and CDR2 SVGIG (reference sequence). The CDR3 loop spans 14 amino acids. The CDR3, as DNA: TGTGCCTGGATAAGCGGGAGGGACGGCTATGGCTACACCTTC. Translation gives CAWISGRDGYGYTF.

Ten or more counts support this clonotype. V and J are TRBV11-2 and TRBJ2-2, with D unresolved. Germline assignment: CDR1 SGHAT and CDR2 FQNNGV. The V end was cut by 5 bases, the J end by 7 bases, with 11 bases between. The CDR3 extends over 13 amino acids. The CDR3 DNA reads TGTGCCAGCAGCCTATGGAGTCACGGGGAGCTGTTTTTT. It yields the protein CASSLWSHGELFF.